Listed here is a single TCR beta chain. Its antigen is unidentified. The assay was immunoSEQ multiplex PCR, and TCRdb's table has in-frame clones only and misses some. The table records around 66,000 clones, around 88% of them present only once. These data originate in a study of lymphopenia after photon versus proton radiotherapy. Per germline, CDR1 SGHVS and CDR2 FQNEAQ. V was shortened by 5 bases and J by 8 bases, with 29 bases between the two germline ends. The CDR3 contains 18 residues. Overall study results and limits: Larger post-nadir TCR diversity loss correlated inversely with survival in deceased patients. Photon-treated patients lost naive T cells and TCR diversity; proton-treated stayed stable. Authors raise, but do not show, better survival with proton therapy.

The clonotype was recovered from a man aged 40-49 years with gastric cancer. The sample was peripheral blood, taken from a patient treated with photon-based radiotherapy. The gene calls are TRBV7-8 and TRBJ2-3; D is possibly TRBD1 (7 bases). CDR3 sequence: CASSPELAAGGFRGTQYF. The CDR3 nucleotides are TGTGCCAGCAGCCCCGAACTCGCGGCAGGGGGGTTCAGGGGTACGCAGTATTTT. Variable domain in full (rest from reference TRBV7-8 and TRBJ2-3): GAGVSQSPRYKVAKRGQDVALRCDPISGHVSLFWYQQALGQGPEFLTYFQNEAQLDKSGLPSDRFFAERPEGSVSTLKIQRTQQEDSAVYLCASSPELAAGGFRGTQYFGPGTRLTVL.